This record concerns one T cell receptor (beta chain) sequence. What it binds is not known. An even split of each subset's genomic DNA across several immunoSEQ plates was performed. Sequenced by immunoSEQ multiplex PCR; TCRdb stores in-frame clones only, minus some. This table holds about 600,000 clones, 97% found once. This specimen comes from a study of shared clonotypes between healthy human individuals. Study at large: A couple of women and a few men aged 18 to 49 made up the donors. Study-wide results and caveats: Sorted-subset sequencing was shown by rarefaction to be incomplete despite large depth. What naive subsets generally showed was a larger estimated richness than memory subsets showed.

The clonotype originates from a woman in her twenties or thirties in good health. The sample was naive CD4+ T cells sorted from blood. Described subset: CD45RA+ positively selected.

The CDR3 DNA reads TGCGCCAGCAGCTTGGGGGCTAATGAAAAACTGTTTTTT. As protein: CASSLGANEKLFF. This chain connects TRBV5-1 to TRBJ1-4; no reliable D call. CDR1 SGHRS and CDR2 YFSETQ come from the germline V gene. The CDR3 spans 13 residues. With 0 bases removed from V and 3 bases from J, the gap between germline ends came to 3 bases.